These 30 T cell receptor beta chains were all obtained from the same sample, sequenced in a study of regulatory T cells in long-lasting Graves disease. Arm-PCR with iRepertoire HTBI primers amplified the CDR3 regions for these TCR beta libraries. From the multiplex PCR reads, TCRdb called clonotypes with MiXCR, one entry per CDR3 protein. The sample holds 350,000 to 500,000 distinct CDR3 sequences, 15% to 20% seen once. Time point meaning: newly diagnosed GD, antithyroid drugs for less than 3 months. Making the TCR library involved RNA that had been extracted from PBMCs. This sample was also put to use in a study of T cells in Graves' hyperthyroidism and ophthalmopathy.

Specimen: peripheral blood mononuclear cells (PBMCs), collected at new diagnosis, from a patient treated with antithyroid drugs. The receptors derive from a woman in her 30s with Graves disease.

The chain joins TRBV28 to TRBJ1-5; 7 positions match TRBD1. Germline V gene data show CDR1 as MDHEN and CDR2 as SYDVKM. The V segment lost 6 bases and the J segment 3 bases; nucleotides outside the gene matches: 8. The CDR3 consists of 15 residues. CDR3 DNA: TGTGCCAGCAGAAGACAGGGCAACCTCAATCAGCCCCAGCATTTT. As protein: CASRRQGNLNQPQHF.

In its sample, this clonotype was seen many times. The genes are TRBV4-1 and TRBJ2-1; D gene ambiguous. V was pared by 5 bases and J by 0 bases, with 14 bases between. Per germline, CDR1 MGHRA and CDR2 YSYEKL. This CDR3 comprises 16 residues. The CDR3 bases are TGCGCCAGCAGCACCCCCCTAGGCCCCTCCTACAATGAGCAGTTCTTC. Protein: CASSTPLGPSYNEQFF.

This clonotype came up many times. This chain joins TRBV7-6 and TRBJ2-2; no firm D call. This CDR3 is built from 16 residues. Trimming left V 1 base short and J 4 bases short, with 13 bases between. Looked up from germline, CDR1 is SGHVS and CDR2 is FNYEAQ. The CDR3 sequence: CASSLVPGSSTGELFF. The CDR3 DNA is TGTGCCAGCAGCTTAGTCCCCGGGTCTAGCACCGGGGAGCTGTTTTTT.

This clonotype was observed many times. The J gene is TRBJ1-4, the V gene TRBV11-2, with D tentatively TRBD1 (6 bases). Germline CDR1 SGHAT, CDR2 FQNNGV. The V gene lost 5 bases and the J gene lost 8 bases, with 12 bases spanning the gap. The CDR3 covers 13 residues. The DNA of the CDR3 is TGTGCCAGCAGCACCCAGCAGGGGGAAAAACTGTTTTTT. Encoded protein: CASSTQQGEKLFF. The full variable domain, its missing parts supplied by reference TRBV11-2 and TRBJ1-4, is EAGVAQSPRYKIIEKRQSVAFWCNPISGHATLYWYQQILGQGPKLLIQFQNNGVVDDSQLPKDRFSAERLKGVDSTLKIQPAKLEDSAVYLCASSTQQGEKLFFGSGTQLSVL.

The chain is built from TRBV13 and TRBJ2-3; D gene uncertain. V was pared by 2 bases and J by 3 bases, with 15 bases between. Germline V gives CDR1 PRHDT, CDR2 FYEKMQ (reference sequence). This CDR3 region has 16 residues. The CDR3 sequence is CASSLLASMGTDTQYF. CDR3 nucleotide sequence: TGTGCCAGCAGCTTATTGGCCTCCATGGGGACAGATACGCAGTATTTT. The whole variable domain, filled in from reference TRBV13 and TRBJ2-3, reads AAGVIQSPRHLIKEKRETATLKCYPIPRHDTVYWYQQGPGQDPQFLISFYEKMQSDKGSIPDRFSAQQFSDYHSELNMSSLELGDSALYFCASSLLASMGTDTQYFGPGTRLTVL.

The chain employs TRBV11-2 and TRBJ2-2; 10 bases map to TRBD2. Germline-derived CDR1 and CDR2 are SGHAT and FQNNGV. The CDR3 spans 15 residues. V lost 5 bases and J lost 4; bases outside the gene matches: 4. The CDR3, as DNA: TGTGCCAGCAGCCCTCGACTAGCGGGCACCGGGGAGCTGTTTTTT. The encoded protein is CASSPRLAGTGELFF.

In regard to this clonotype: The junction shows a germline mismatch at one end, possibly a read error. V usage is TRBV9 and J usage is TRBJ2-1, with 11 bases lining up with TRBD2. CDR1 and CDR2 from the germline V gene are SGDLS and YYNGEE. The CDR3 loop spans 15 amino acids. DNA of the CDR3: TGTGCCAGCAGCGCGGGACTAGCGGCTTACAATAAGCAGTTCTTC. This sequence encodes CASSAGLAAYNKQFF.

The rearrangement links TRBV19 to TRBJ2-6; D is uncertain. Per germline, CDR1 LNHDA and CDR2 SQIVND (reference sequence). CDR3 length: 15 amino acids. V was trimmed by 4 bases and J by 0 bases, leaving 7 bases between them. The CDR3 nucleotides are TGTGCCAGTAGTAAGCTCATCTCTGGGGCCAACGTCCTGACTTTC. This translates into CASSKLISGANVLTF.

The J gene is TRBJ1-2, the V gene TRBV15, with 10 bases aligning to TRBD1. Trimming removed 0 bases from V and 8 bases from J; junction bases left unmatched: 9. Germline V gene data show CDR1 as LNHNV and CDR2 as YYDKDF (reference sequence). The CDR3 runs 16 residues. CDR3 nucleotide sequence: TGTGCCACCAGCAGAGAACATGGGACAGGGGATAAAGGCTACACCTTC. Translation: CATSREHGTGDKGYTF.

The V call is TRBV29-1, the J call TRBJ2-5; D unresolved. The CDR3 loop spans 11 amino acids. Germline CDR1 SQVTM, CDR2 ANQGSEA. V lost 5 bases and J lost 4, with 8 bases in between. DNA of the CDR3: TGCAGCGTTATTCCCCCAGAGACCCAGTACTTC. It encodes CSVIPPETQYF.

This clonotype was detected ten times or more. The chain has TRBV24-1 and TRBJ2-3, with TRBD2 as a possible D gene (6 bases). This CDR3 region has 17 residues. Germline V gives CDR1 KGHDR, CDR2 SFDVKD. V was clipped by 5 bases and J by 0 bases, with 17 bases between them. CDR3 region: CATSGVRDSSSTDTQYF. The CDR3, as DNA: TGTGCCACCAGTGGGGTGAGGGACTCATCTAGCACAGATACGCAGTATTTT.

Concerning this clonotype itself: One base away lies a much larger clone, so this may be a sequencing read error. The rearrangement links TRBV2 to TRBJ2-7; D is perhaps TRBD2 (5 bases). CDR3 length: 15 amino acids. Per germline, CDR1 SNHLY and CDR2 FYNNEI. The chain's CDR3 is CAGSLASMRAYEQYF. The DNA for the CDR3 is TGTGCCGGCAGCTTAGCATCAATGAGGGCCTACGAGCAGTACTTC.

Comments on this clonotype: This likely reflects a read error, since a far larger clone is one base away. Here the CDR3 reads CASSPRTGDTYEQYF. CDR3 nucleotide sequence: TGTGCCAGCAGCCCCCGGACAGGGGACACCTACGAGCAGTACTTC. The chain couples TRBV6-2 or TRBV6-3 to TRBJ2-7; 9 bases map to TRBD1. CDR1 MNHEY and CDR2 SVGEGT come from the germline V gene. V shed 6 bases and J 2 bases; nucleotides not matched to a gene: 8. The CDR3 totals 15 residues.

This clonotype was found many times. This chain links TRBV14 with TRBJ1-1, with D tentatively TRBD1 (6 bases). This CDR3 region has 15 residues. With 4 bases removed from V and 4 bases from J, the gap between germline ends came to 16 bases. Germline CDR1 and CDR2: SGHDN and FVKESK. The CDR3 region is CASSLYRVAGTEAFF. The CDR3 DNA is TGTGCCAGCAGCCTGTACAGGGTTGCGGGCACTGAAGCTTTCTTT. Full variable domain (remainder filled in from reference TRBV14 and TRBJ1-1): EAGVTQFPSHSVIEKGQTVTLRCDPISGHDNLYWYRRVMGKEIKFLLHFVKESKQDESGMPNNRFLAERTGGTYSTLKVQPAELEDSGVYFCASSLYRVAGTEAFFGQGTRLTVV.

The sample holds a few counts of this clonotype. This chain connects TRBV6-5 to TRBJ2-2; perhaps TRBD2 as D (5 bases). The CDR3 has 16 amino acids. In germline, CDR1 is MNHEY, CDR2 SVGAGI. V was pared by 0 bases and J by 4 bases, with 12 bases between. CDR3 sequence: CASSYSKDSPTGELFF. The CDR3 region has the DNA TGTGCCAGCAGTTACTCGAAGGACTCCCCCACCGGGGAGCTGTTTTTT.

This clonotype was observed many times. The CDR3 reads CASTSGYEQFF. In nucleotides, the CDR3 is TGTGCCAGCACCTCAGGGTATGAGCAGTTCTTC. The chain joins TRBV12-3 or TRBV12-4 to TRBJ2-1; possible D gene TRBD1, 5 bases. Trimming removed 7 bases from V and 8 bases from J, with 9 bases in between. This CDR3 has 11 residues.

This clonotype showed up many times. The rearrangement uses TRBV6-2 or TRBV6-3 and TRBJ2-1, with D uncertain. V lost 5 bases, J lost 5 bases, and 16 bases lay in between. Germline assignment: CDR1 MNHEY and CDR2 SVGEGT. This CDR3 has 15 residues. CDR3 DNA: TGTGCCAGCAGTGTTCCCGCTAGAAGCCACAATGAGCAGTTCTTC. Translation gives CASSVPARSHNEQFF.

As concerns this clonotype: At one boundary the junction diverges from the germline segment, which might be a read error. The rearrangement links TRBV7-3 to TRBJ2-4; 9 bases fit TRBD1. Germline-derived CDR1 and CDR2 are SGHTA and FQGTGA. CDR3 length: 16 residues. Here the CDR3 DNA reads TGCGCCAGCAGCCAAGCCGGACAGGGGGCCAAAAACATTCAGTACTTC. Translation: CASSQAGQGAKNIQYF.

The gene calls are TRBV5-1 and TRBJ2-6; D is undetermined. This CDR3 contains 14 residues. V lost 0 bases, J lost 4 bases, and 5 bases lay in between. Per germline, CDR1 SGHRS and CDR2 YFSETQ. The CDR3 DNA sequence: TGCGCCAGCAGCTTGGAACACGGGGCCAACGTCCTGACTTTC. It yields the protein CASSLEHGANVLTF.

There are a few counts of this clonotype. The chain is built from TRBV19 and TRBJ1-5; D unclear. CDR3 length: 15 amino acids. Germline-derived CDR1 and CDR2 are LNHDA and SQIVND (reference sequence). Trimming removed 10 bases at V and 0 bases at J, with 16 bases between. The CDR3, as DNA: TGTGCCACCGGTCAGACGTTATATAGCAATCAGCCCCAGCATTTT. It translates to CATGQTLYSNQPQHF. Full variable domain (missing parts from reference TRBV19 and TRBJ1-5): DGGITQSPKYLFRKEGQNVTLSCEQNLNHDAMYWYRQDPGQGLRLIYYSQIVNDFQKGDIAEGYSVSREKKESFPLTVTSAQKNPTAFYLCATGQTLYSNQPQHFGDGTRLSIL.

The chain uses TRBV19 and TRBJ2-1, with D perhaps TRBD1 (5 bases). The V and J ends lost 5 bases and 5 bases respectively, with 13 bases between them. Germline V gives CDR1 LNHDA, CDR2 SQIVND (reference sequence). The CDR3 runs to 14 residues. In DNA, the CDR3 is TGTGCCAGTAGTGTCCTTTTAGGGGACAATGAGCAGTTCTTC. Protein product: CASSVLLGDNEQFF.

This clonotype was seen ten or more times. The chain combines TRBV2 with TRBJ2-5; TRBD1 agrees at 10 bases. J lost 10 bases, V lost 5 bases, and 13 bases had no gene match. The CDR3 consists of 15 residues. The germline V gene has CDR1 SNHLY and CDR2 FYNNEI. Here the CDR3 reads CASSPGQGTPRGQYF. CDR3 DNA: TGTGCCAGCAGTCCGGGACAGGGGACACCAAGGGGCCAGTACTTC.

This clonotype was seen at least ten times. This rearrangement joins TRBV11-2 to TRBJ2-5; D call uncertain. The CDR3 covers 13 residues. Trimming removed 0 bases at V and 3 bases at J, with 5 bases between. Germline CDR1 reads SGHAT; CDR2 reads FQNNGV. CDR3 in DNA: TGTGCCAGCAGCTTAGAGGCGAAAGAGACCCAGTACTTC. It yields the protein CASSLEAKETQYF.

Ten or more counts support this clonotype. The V call is TRBV9, the J call TRBJ1-1, with D unclear. Trimming took 3 bases from V and 0 from J, leaving 12 bases between them. Germline values: CDR1 SGDLS, CDR2 YYNGEE. The CDR3 covers 15 residues. Here the CDR3 reads CASSGAGNMNTEAFF. CDR3 sequence (DNA): TGTGCCAGCAGCGGTGCAGGAAATATGAACACTGAAGCTTTCTTT.

This clonotype has at least ten counts. The chain is built from TRBV6-1 and TRBJ2-7, with D possibly being TRBD1 (6 bases). Trimming stripped 5 bases from V and 6 bases from J, with 17 bases between. The CDR3 covers 14 residues. CDR1 MNHNS and CDR2 SASEGT come from the germline V gene. This CDR3 reads CASSSTGFSGEQYF. CDR3 DNA: TGTGCCAGCAGTAGTACAGGGTTTAGTGGCGAGCAGTACTTC.

This clonotype has a count of ten or more. J is TRBJ2-1 and V is TRBV4-1; the D call may be TRBD1 or TRBD2 (6 bases each). The germline V and J ends were trimmed by 4 bases and 7 bases, with 8 bases remaining between them. CDR3 size: 12 residues. Germline V CDR1 and CDR2: MGHRA, YSYEKL. The CDR3 spells CASSRGANEQFF. In DNA, the CDR3 is TGCGCCAGCAGCCGGGGGGCAAATGAGCAGTTCTTC.

This rearrangement joins TRBV4-2 to TRBJ2-7; 13 bases are a match to TRBD2. The germline CDR1 and CDR2 sequences are LGHNA and YNFKEQ. The CDR3 runs to 16 residues. V trimming: 0 bases; J trimming: 4 bases; junction bases outside the gene matches: 3. This CDR3 is CASSQETSGRQYEQYF. The CDR3 DNA is TGTGCCAGCAGCCAAGAGACTAGCGGGAGGCAGTACGAGCAGTACTTC.

This clonotype was seen repeatedly, ten times or more. The chain employs TRBV10-3 and TRBJ2-5, with D unclear. This CDR3 contains 15 residues. Trimming cost V 0 bases and J 1 base, with 9 bases left between them. Germline V gene data show CDR1 as ENHRY and CDR2 as SYGVKD. The CDR3 is CAISESTGIQETQYF. CDR3 DNA: TGTGCCATCAGTGAGTCGACTGGCATCCAAGAGACCCAGTACTTC.

This chain links TRBV5-1 with TRBJ2-2; TRBD2 matches 11 bases. This CDR3 spans 16 amino acids. The germline V gene has CDR1 SGHRS and CDR2 YFSETQ. V lost 3 bases and J lost 4; bases outside the gene matches: 5. CDR3 residues: CASSSGLAAGTGELFF. In nucleotides, the CDR3 is TGCGCCAGCAGCTCGGGACTAGCGGCGGGCACCGGGGAGCTGTTTTTT.

A few counts support this clonotype. The V and J genes are TRBV30 and TRBJ1-1, with D possibly TRBD1 on 5 matching bases. The germline CDR1 and CDR2 sequences are GTSNPN and SVGIG (reference sequence). The V gene lost 4 bases and the J gene lost 1 base, with 10 bases spanning the gap. The CDR3 contains 13 residues. The CDR3: CAWIPDRNTEAFF. The DNA of the CDR3 is TGTGCCTGGATTCCAGACAGGAACACTGAAGCTTTCTTT.